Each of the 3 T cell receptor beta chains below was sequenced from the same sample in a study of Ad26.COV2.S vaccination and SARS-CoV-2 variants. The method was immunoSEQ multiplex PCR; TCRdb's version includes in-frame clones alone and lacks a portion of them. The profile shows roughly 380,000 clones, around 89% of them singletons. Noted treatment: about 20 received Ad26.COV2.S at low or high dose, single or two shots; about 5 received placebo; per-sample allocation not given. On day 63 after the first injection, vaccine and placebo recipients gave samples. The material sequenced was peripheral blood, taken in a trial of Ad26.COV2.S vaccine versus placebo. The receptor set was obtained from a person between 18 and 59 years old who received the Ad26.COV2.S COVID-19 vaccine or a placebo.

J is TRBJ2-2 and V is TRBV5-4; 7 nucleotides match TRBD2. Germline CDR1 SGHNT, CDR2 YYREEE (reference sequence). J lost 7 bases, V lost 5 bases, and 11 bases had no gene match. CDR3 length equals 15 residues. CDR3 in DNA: TGTGCCAGCAGACCCCGAGGCGGGGGTTACGGGGAGCTGTTTTTT. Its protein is CASRPRGGGYGELFF.

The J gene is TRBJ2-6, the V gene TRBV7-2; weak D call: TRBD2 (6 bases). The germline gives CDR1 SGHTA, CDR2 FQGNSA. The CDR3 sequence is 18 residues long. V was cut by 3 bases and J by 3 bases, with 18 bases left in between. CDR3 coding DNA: TGTGCCAGCAGCTTCCTTGGACTAACGAATAGTGGGGCCAACGTCCTGACTTTC. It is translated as CASSFLGLTNSGANVLTF. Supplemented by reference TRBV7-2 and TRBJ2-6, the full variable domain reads GAGVSQSPSNKVTEKGKDVELRCDPISGHTALYWYRQSLGQGLEFLIYFQGNSAPDKSGLPSDRFSAERTGGSVSTLTIQRTQQEDSAVYLCASSFLGLTNSGANVLTFGAGSRLTVL.

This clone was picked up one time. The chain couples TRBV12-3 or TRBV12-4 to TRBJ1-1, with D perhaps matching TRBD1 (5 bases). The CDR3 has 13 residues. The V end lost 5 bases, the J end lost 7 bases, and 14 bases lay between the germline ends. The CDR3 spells CASSPVLGGEAFF. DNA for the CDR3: TGTGCCAGCAGTCCCGTCCTGGGGGGTGAAGCTTTCTTT.